Sequencing of this TCR beta chain was carried out in a study of cytomegalovirus exposure and HLA in healthy donors. Findings and caveats of the study: Later findings reportedly placed an Asian-associated ancestry cluster below the roughly 700-donor mean for N-insertions. It was assumed in the presence/absence analyses that sequencing depth was roughly uniform across donors.

60 Vbeta and 13 Jbeta primers were used in PCR. Clones were sequenced by immunoSEQ multiplex PCR, and TCRdb holds only the in-frame ones, with some missing. The table records about 140,000 clones, 80% of them present only once. Trimming stripped 7 bases from V and 10 bases from J, with 22 bases between. The CDR3 covers 14 residues. Germline V gives CDR1 LNHDA, CDR2 SQIVND (reference sequence). On this clone: Antigen specificity is unknown.

V gene TRBV19 combines with J gene TRBJ1-1; a possible D gene is TRBD1 (5 bases). This receptor was obtained from a man aged 50-59 years in good health and CMV-seronegative. Sequencing was done on a sample of PBMCs. CDR3 in amino acids: CASTGSGLNKGAFF. The CDR3 coding sequence is TGTGCCAGTACCGGATCAGGGCTGAACAAAGGAGCTTTCTTT.